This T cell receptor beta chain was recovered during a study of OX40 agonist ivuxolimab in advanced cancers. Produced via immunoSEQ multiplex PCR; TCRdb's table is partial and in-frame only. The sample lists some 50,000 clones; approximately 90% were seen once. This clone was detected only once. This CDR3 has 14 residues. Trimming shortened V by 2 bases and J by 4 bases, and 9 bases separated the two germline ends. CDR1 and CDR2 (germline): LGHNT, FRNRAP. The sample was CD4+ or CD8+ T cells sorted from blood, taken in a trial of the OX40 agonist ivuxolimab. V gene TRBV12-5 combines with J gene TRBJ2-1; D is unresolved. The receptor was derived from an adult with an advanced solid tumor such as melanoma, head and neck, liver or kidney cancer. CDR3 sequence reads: CASGLSPNYNEQFF. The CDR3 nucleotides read TGTGCTAGTGGTTTGTCTCCCAATTACAATGAGCAGTTCTTC.